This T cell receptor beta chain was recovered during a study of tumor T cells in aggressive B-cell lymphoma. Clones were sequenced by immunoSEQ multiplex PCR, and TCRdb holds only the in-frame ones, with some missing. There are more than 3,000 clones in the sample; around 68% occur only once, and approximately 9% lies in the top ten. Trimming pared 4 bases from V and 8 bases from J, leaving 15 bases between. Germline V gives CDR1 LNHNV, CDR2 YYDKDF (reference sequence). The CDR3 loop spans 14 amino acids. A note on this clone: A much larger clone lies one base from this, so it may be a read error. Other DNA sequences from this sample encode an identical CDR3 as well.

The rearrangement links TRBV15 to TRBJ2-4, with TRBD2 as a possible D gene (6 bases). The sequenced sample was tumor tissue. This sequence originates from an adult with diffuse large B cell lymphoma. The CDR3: CATSIDAGLDIQYF. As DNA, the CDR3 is TGTGCCACCAGCATTGATGCGGGGTTGGACATTCAGTACTTC.